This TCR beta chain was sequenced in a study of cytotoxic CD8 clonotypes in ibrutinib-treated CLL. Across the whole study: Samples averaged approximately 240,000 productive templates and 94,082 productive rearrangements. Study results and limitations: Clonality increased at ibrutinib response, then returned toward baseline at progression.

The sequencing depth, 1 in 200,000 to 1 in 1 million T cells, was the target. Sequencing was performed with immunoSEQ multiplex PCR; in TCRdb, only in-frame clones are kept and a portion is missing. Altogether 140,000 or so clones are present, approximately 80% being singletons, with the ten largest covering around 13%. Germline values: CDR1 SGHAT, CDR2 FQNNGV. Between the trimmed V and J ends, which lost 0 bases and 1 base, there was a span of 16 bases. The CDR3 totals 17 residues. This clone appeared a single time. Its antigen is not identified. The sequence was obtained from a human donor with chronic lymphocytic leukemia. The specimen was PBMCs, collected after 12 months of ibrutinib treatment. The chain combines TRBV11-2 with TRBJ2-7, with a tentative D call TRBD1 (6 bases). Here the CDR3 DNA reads TGTGCCAGCAGCTTAGATCCTCCAATGCAGGGGTCCTACGAGCAGTACTTC. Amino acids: CASSLDPPMQGSYEQYF.